These T cell receptor beta chains were read from a single sample in a study of Ad26.COV2.S vaccination and SARS-CoV-2 variants. Clones were read by immunoSEQ multiplex PCR, and TCRdb kept only the in-frame ones, dropping some. This sample has roughly 330,000 clones, with about nine tenths found just once. The source material was peripheral blood, sampled in a trial of Ad26.COV2.S vaccine versus placebo. The receptor source for this set is a person between 18 and 65 years old who received the Ad26.COV2.S COVID-19 vaccine or a placebo. Each CDR3 is given with its conserved first and last residue. Fields, in order: J gene, D gene, V gene, clone size, CDR3 protein, CDR3 DNA. The D gene is left open where the match is weak. Size is omitted from some rows. Given values are once, few, many or a class for expanded clones.

TRBJ1-1 | . | TRBV5-1 | . | CASSSPGNTEAFF | TGCGCCAGCAGCTCCCCAGGGAACACTGAAGCTTTCTTT
TRBJ2-5 | . | TRBV3-1/TRBV3-2 | . | CASSPPERLQETQYF | TGTGCCAGCAGCCCCCCGGAGCGCCTCCAAGAGACCCAGTACTTC
TRBJ1-2 | . | TRBV5-6 | . | CASSFRQLYGYTF | TGTGCCAGCAGCTTCAGACAACTCTATGGCTACACCTTC
TRBJ1-1 | . | TRBV6-1 | . | CASSESGGYNENTEAFF | TGTGCCAGCAGTGAATCTGGGGGATACAACGAGAACACTGAAGCTTTCTTT
TRBJ2-1 | . | TRBV6-2/TRBV6-3 | . | CASSYYGDTSYNEQFF | TGTGCCAGCAGTTACTATGGGGATACCTCCTACAATGAGCAGTTCTTC
TRBJ1-1 | . | TRBV6-4 | . | CASSEGQYTEAFF | TGTGCCAGCAGTGAAGGACAGTACACTGAAGCTTTCTTT
TRBJ2-3 | . | TRBV5-1 | . | CASSTRRWISSTDTQYF | TGCGCCAGCAGCACACGTAGATGGATTTCTAGCACAGATACGCAGTATTTT
TRBJ2-1 | TRBD2 | TRBV19 | . | CASSIASGALNNEQFF | TGTGCCAGTAGTATTGCTAGCGGGGCCCTGAACAATGAGCAGTTCTTC
TRBJ1-2 | . | TRBV28 | . | CASSSAGVGYGYTF | TGTGCCAGCAGTTCCGCGGGGGTAGGATATGGCTACACCTTC
TRBJ1-2 | . | TRBV19 | . | CASSLGFNQAPGDGYTF | TGTGCCAGTAGTTTGGGGTTTAACCAAGCCCCCGGCGATGGCTACACCTTC
TRBJ1-2 | . | TRBV7-2 | once | CASSLLSSNYGYTF | TGTGCCAGCAGCTTATTGTCCTCGAACTATGGCTACACCTTC
TRBJ1-1 | . | TRBV21-1 | once | CASSKGPEAFF | TGTGCCAGCAGCAAGGGACCAGAAGCTTTCTTT
TRBJ1-1 | . | TRBV6-6 | . | CASTGEVSGTEAFF | TGTGCCAGCACGGGGGAGGTGAGTGGCACTGAAGCTTTCTTT
TRBJ2-3 | . | TRBV15 | . | CATSRDRLGEDTQYF | TGTGCCACCAGCAGAGATCGGCTAGGGGAAGATACGCAGTATTTT
TRBJ1-1 | . | TRBV12-3/TRBV12-4 | few | CASSLRNTEAFF | TGTGCCAGCAGTTTGAGGAACACTGAAGCTTTCTTT
TRBJ2-3 | TRBD2 | TRBV2 | . | CASILRGGLGTDTQYF | TGTGCCAGCATCCTACGGGGGGGCCTTGGGACAGATACGCAGTATTTT
TRBJ1-1 | . | TRBV6-6 | . | CASSYSGRAEAFF | TGTGCCAGCAGTTACTCGGGGAGGGCTGAAGCTTTCTTT
TRBJ1-5 | . | TRBV7-9 | . | CASSSEGNSQPQHF | TGTGCCAGCAGCTCGGAGGGTAATAGTCAGCCCCAGCATTTT
TRBJ2-1 | . | TRBV18 | . | CASSLNSGVEEFF | TGTGCCAGCTCGCTCAATAGTGGGGTCGAGGAGTTCTTC
TRBJ2-2 | TRBD2 | TRBV7-3 | . | CASSQLAGVGTGELFF | TGTGCCAGCAGCCAACTAGCGGGAGTCGGCACCGGGGAGCTGTTTTTT
TRBJ1-1 | . | TRBV6-5 | few | CASSPRENTEAFF | TGTGCCAGCAGTCCTCGTGAAAACACTGAAGCTTTCTTT
TRBJ2-3 | TRBD2 | TRBV7-2 | . | CASNQAGGPLSTDTQYF | TGTGCCAGCAACCAAGCGGGGGGGCCCCTTAGCACAGATACGCAGTATTTT
TRBJ2-3 | TRBD1 | TRBV7-2 | . | CASSPTTGSPADTQYF | TGTGCCAGCAGCCCCACGACAGGGTCTCCGGCAGATACGCAGTATTTT
TRBJ1-6 | TRBD1 | TRBV27 | few | CASSPTGKFLSSPLHF | TGTGCCAGCAGTCCGACAGGGAAGTTCCTTTCTTCACCCCTCCACTTT
TRBJ1-1 | . | TRBV5-6 | . | CASSLGQPNTEAFF | TGTGCCAGCAGCTTGGGACAGCCGAACACTGAAGCTTTCTTT
TRBJ2-3 | . | TRBV2 | . | CASSTSPSTDTQYF | TGTGCCAGCTCAACTAGCCCTAGCACAGATACGCAGTATTTT
TRBJ2-7 | . | TRBV12-5 | . | CASGSPGRAYEQYF | TGTGCTAGTGGTTCCCCCGGCAGGGCCTACGAGCAGTACTTC
TRBJ2-2 | . | TRBV9 | . | CASSERGYTGELFF | TGTGCCAGCAGCGAAAGAGGGTACACCGGGGAGCTGTTTTTT
TRBJ2-5 | TRBD1 | TRBV6-5 | . | CASSLQGARETQYF | TGTGCCAGCAGTTTACAGGGGGCCCGTGAGACCCAGTACTTC
TRBJ2-1 | . | TRBV9 | once | CASSVGGDSYNEQFF | TGTGCCAGCAGCGTAGGAGGGGATTCCTACAATGAGCAGTTCTTC
TRBJ1-5 | . | TRBV25-1 | . | CASSETGFRQPQHF | TGTGCCAGCAGTGAGACAGGTTTTCGACAGCCCCAGCATTTT
TRBJ2-2 | TRBD2 | TRBV5-1 | . | CASSFTSGTNTGELFF | TGCGCCAGCAGCTTCACTAGCGGGACGAACACCGGGGAGCTGTTTTTT
TRBJ2-3 | . | TRBV6-5 | once | CASRRDDTDTQYF | TGTGCCAGCAGACGGGACGACACAGATACGCAGTATTTT
TRBJ2-1 | . | TRBV6-1 | . | CASSEGIAWNEQFF | TGTGCCAGCAGTGAGGGGATAGCTTGGAATGAGCAGTTCTTC
TRBJ2-2 | . | TRBV5-6 | . | CASSSIVFEELFF | TGTGCCAGCAGCTCTATAGTATTCGAGGAGCTGTTTTTT
TRBJ2-1 | TRBD2 | TRBV29-1 | . | CSVEGSGGTYNEQFF | TGCAGCGTTGAGGGTAGCGGGGGGACCTACAATGAGCAGTTCTTC
TRBJ2-7 | . | TRBV27 | . | CASSPTPPYEQYF | TGTGCCAGCAGTCCCACCCCCCCATACGAGCAGTACTTC
TRBJ1-2 | . | TRBV27 | . | CASSLSLVSDGYTF | TGTGCCAGCAGTTTATCACTGGTTAGTGATGGCTACACCTTC
TRBJ1-5 | . | TRBV4-1 | . | CASSQDEGYSNQPQHF | TGCGCCAGCAGCCAAGATGAAGGGTATAGCAATCAGCCCCAGCATTTT
TRBJ1-5 | . | TRBV4-1 | . | CASSQMGQGNQPQHF | TGCGCCAGCAGCCAAATGGGGCAGGGGAATCAGCCCCAGCATTTT
TRBJ2-1 | . | TRBV7-9 | . | CASSLAISENEQFF | TGTGCCAGCAGCTTAGCGATTTCAGAGAATGAGCAGTTCTTC
TRBJ2-5 | . | TRBV11-3 | . | CASSLSGETQYF | TGTGCCAGCAGCTTATCGGGTGAGACCCAGTACTTC
TRBJ1-1 | . | TRBV4-1 | . | CASSHDPGLGAFF | TGCGCCAGCAGCCATGACCCGGGACTGGGGGCTTTCTTT
TRBJ1-2 | TRBD1 | TRBV4-1 | . | CASSQPPGQGSYGYTF | TGCGCCAGCAGCCAACCCCCGGGACAGGGGTCCTATGGCTACACCTTC
TRBJ1-1 | . | TRBV18 | . | CASSPLPGRGIYTEAFF | TGTGCCAGCTCACCCCTCCCGGGACGGGGGATTTACACTGAAGCTTTCTTT
TRBJ1-6 | . | TRBV30 | . | CAWKQGGSGSPLHF | TGTGCCTGGAAGCAGGGAGGGTCGGGATCACCCCTCCACTTT
TRBJ1-1 | . | TRBV6-2/TRBV6-3 | . | CASSYTGIGVGMGGVDTEAFF | TGTGCCAGCAGCTATACAGGGATTGGAGTTGGGATGGGGGGTGTTGACACTGAAGCTTTCTTT
TRBJ2-3 | . | TRBV7-2 | . | CASSPRRSGTPPDTQYF | TGTGCCAGCAGCCCCCGTAGATCCGGGACCCCACCTGATACGCAGTATTTT
TRBJ1-1 | . | TRBV30 | . | CAWSAGIGDTEAFF | TGTGCCTGGAGCGCCGGGATTGGGGACACTGAAGCTTTCTTT
TRBJ2-1 | TRBD2 | TRBV6-6 | . | CASRRELAGGNEQFF | TGTGCCAGCAGAAGGGAGCTAGCGGGAGGCAATGAGCAGTTCTTC
TRBJ1-2 | . | TRBV6-2/TRBV6-3 | . | CASSWDTRSYGYTF | TGTGCCAGCAGTTGGGACACGAGATCTTATGGCTACACCTTC
TRBJ2-7 | . | TRBV3-1/TRBV3-2 | . | CASSQDLSSYEQYF | TGTGCCAGCAGCCAAGACTTGAGCTCCTACGAGCAGTACTTC
TRBJ2-1 | . | TRBV30 | . | CAWSGAGQNNEQFF | TGTGCCTGGAGTGGGGCCGGCCAGAACAATGAGCAGTTCTTC
TRBJ1-3 | . | TRBV30 | once | CAWSVQRQFPSDSGNTIYF | TGTGCCTGGAGTGTACAGAGACAGTTTCCCTCCGACTCTGGAAACACCATATATTTT
TRBJ1-2 | . | TRBV6-2/TRBV6-3 | . | CASSSNPTSQQLPEVYGYTF | TGTGCCAGCAGTTCAAACCCAACGAGTCAACAGCTTCCAGAGGTCTATGGCTACACCTTC
TRBJ2-3 | . | TRBV5-4 | . | CASSPVSGLEADTQYF | TGTGCCAGCAGCCCCGTCTCGGGCCTAGAGGCAGATACGCAGTATTTT
TRBJ1-1 | . | TRBV6-2/TRBV6-3 | . | CASSYYIGTEPPEAFF | TGTGCCAGCAGTTATTATATTGGAACCGAGCCCCCTGAAGCTTTCTTT
TRBJ1-2 | . | TRBV15 | . | CATSRAQGKNYGYTF | TGTGCCACCAGCAGAGCCCAAGGGAAGAACTATGGCTACACCTTC
TRBJ1-4 | . | TRBV28 | . | CATQQGRKEKLFF | TGTGCCACACAACAGGGAAGAAAGGAAAAACTGTTTTTT